This TCR beta chain was recovered during a study of cytomegalovirus exposure and HLA in healthy donors. PCR used 60 Vbeta primers and 13 Jbeta primers. The protocol was immunoSEQ multiplex PCR, while the TCRdb copy is restricted to in-frame clones and leaves out a portion. The data show 150,000 or so clones, with around 84% seen just once and around 1.9% held by the top ten. The germline CDR1 and CDR2 sequences are SGHRS and YFSETQ. The ends lost 5 bases at V and 6 bases at J; junction bases unmatched: 4. The CDR3 loop spans 14 amino acids. The V call is TRBV5-1, the J call TRBJ2-1; 11 nucleotides align to TRBD1. This TCR was recovered from a man aged 18 to 29 in good health and CMV-seronegative. Specimen: PBMCs. CDR3 protein: CASSRGTGGNEQFF. As DNA, the CDR3 is TGCGCCAGCAGTCGCGGGACAGGGGGCAATGAGCAGTTCTTC.